This is a list of T cell receptor beta chains from one sample in a study of T cell responses to AZD1222 COVID-19 vaccine. The table came from immunoSEQ multiplex PCR; TCRdb's copy has only in-frame clones and leaves some out. The sample consists of 150,000 to 200,000 clones, 85% to 90% of them appearing once. The input for sequencing was peripheral blood, taken on day 0 of AZD1222 vaccination. These receptors were taken from an adult in good health. CDR3s include the opening cysteine and the closing phenylalanine or tryptophan. D genes are given only for firm matches. For some rows the clone size is stated as once, few or many, or as a class when expanded; others skip it.

D,length,V,size,J,DNA,CDR3
TRBD1,16,TRBV19,-,TRBJ1-1,TGTGCCAGTAGTATCCCAGACAGGGGGCGGCTCACTGAAGCTTTCTTT,CASSIPDRGRLTEAFF
-,15,TRBV19,-,TRBJ1-2,TGTGCCAGTAGTATCCCCCGGTCGGGGATTCTTGGCTACACCTTC,CASSIPRSGILGYTF
TRBD1,15,TRBV6-1,-,TRBJ1-1,TGTGCCAGCAGTGATACCGACAGGGTGAACACTGAAGCTTTCTTT,CASSDTDRVNTEAFF
-,16,TRBV7-8,-,TRBJ2-5,TGTGCCAGCAGCTTCCAGGGACGTAGAAGGGGGGAGACCCAGTACTTC,CASSFQGRRRGETQYF
-,13,TRBV18,-,TRBJ1-1,TGTGCCAGCTCCCTTAAAGGGGACACTGAAGCTTTCTTT,CASSLKGDTEAFF
-,16,TRBV30,-,TRBJ2-2,TGTGCCTGGAGTGTGGGGGTCACCCTGAACACCGGGGAGCTGTTTTTT,CAWSVGVTLNTGELFF
TRBD2,19,TRBV7-3,-,TRBJ2-3,TGTGCCAGCAGCTTAACGGGACTAGCGGGGGCCCTCAGCACAGATACGCAGTATTTT,CASSLTGLAGALSTDTQYF
-,13,TRBV12-3/TRBV12-4,-,TRBJ1-2,TGTGCCAGCAGCCTACGAGGGGACTATGGCTACACCTTC,CASSLRGDYGYTF
-,14,TRBV2,once,TRBJ2-3,TGTGCCAGCCCAGGCGCGGGGAAGGAATATACGCAGTATTTT,CASPGAGKEYTQYF
TRBD2,12,TRBV2,-,TRBJ2-3,TGTGCCAGCATTCGGGAGGGAGATACGCAGTATTTT,CASIREGDTQYF
TRBD1,14,TRBV10-3,-,TRBJ1-4,TGTGCAATATGCCCCAGGGGGCGAAACGAAAAACTGTTTTTT,CAICPRGRNEKLFF
TRBD2,16,TRBV5-4,-,TRBJ2-3,TGTGCCAGCAGCTTGGGGACTAGCGGGGGGCTAGATACGCAGTATTTT,CASSLGTSGGLDTQYF
TRBD1,15,TRBV18,-,TRBJ1-1,TGTGCCAGCTCACCCCGTACCACAGGGGACACTGAAGCTTTCTTT,CASSPRTTGDTEAFF
TRBD1,14,TRBV28,-,TRBJ1-1,TGTGCCAGCAGCTCCGGGACAGGGAACACTGAAGCTTTCTTT,CASSSGTGNTEAFF
TRBD2,15,TRBV11-2,-,TRBJ2-5,TGTGCCAGCAGCATATCGGGACTAGATGAAGAGACCCAGTACTTC,CASSISGLDEETQYF
-,13,TRBV9,-,TRBJ1-2,TGTGCCAGCAGCGTAGGGACGGACTATGGCTACACCTTC,CASSVGTDYGYTF
-,12,TRBV15,-,TRBJ1-4,TGTGCCACCAGCAGAGATGAAGAAAAACTGTTTTTT,CATSRDEEKLFF
-,12,TRBV29-1,-,TRBJ2-1,TGCAGCGTTGAGGGGGAATACAATGAGCAGTTCTTC,CSVEGEYNEQFF
-,17,TRBV10-1,-,TRBJ1-6,TGCGCCAGCAGTGAGGATCGGGCGAGCTCCTATAATTCACCCCTCCACTTT,CASSEDRASSYNSPLHF
-,13,TRBV19,-,TRBJ1-6,TGTGCCAGTAGTATTGGTTTGAATTCACCCCTCCACTTT,CASSIGLNSPLHF
TRBD1,13,TRBV2,-,TRBJ1-1,TGTGCCAGCAGGCGGGACAGTCAGGCTGAAGCTTTCTTT,CASRRDSQAEAFF
-,14,TRBV5-1,-,TRBJ2-7,TGCGCCAGCAGTATAGAGGGGAGCTCCTACGAGCAGTACTTC,CASSIEGSSYEQYF
-,18,TRBV27,once,TRBJ2-6,TGTGCCAGCACCGCAGAACAGGTTTGGAACTCTGGGGCCAACGTCCTGACTTTC,CASTAEQVWNSGANVLTF